This T cell receptor beta chain was sequenced for a study of T cells in Graves' hyperthyroidism and ophthalmopathy. Study findings and constraints: Stable hyperthyroidism was told apart from ophthalmopathy by a model built on 13 V-J features. Blood shared most expanded thyroid clonotypes above 0.001. Ophthalmopathy was model-predicted a median about 6.9 months pre-onset.

V lost 0 bases and J 0 bases, leaving 8 bases between the germline ends. The CDR3 length is 15 residues. CDR1 is SEHNR, CDR2 FQNEAQ, per germline (reference sequence). This clonotype showed up just a few times. No antigen is known for it. Amplified regions were TCR beta CDR3 sequences from RNA transcripts. HTBI primers were employed in a first-round RT-PCR of the TCR CDR3. TCRdb reprocessed the multiplex PCR reads via MiXCR and lists one record per CDR3 protein. Among about 420,000 distinct CDR3 sequences listed, roughly an eighth were seen once. Hyperthyroidism of Graves' type that showed no ophthalmopathy progression within 18 months was stable.

The chain carries TRBV7-9 and TRBJ1-2; D is unclear. Source material: blood. The sequence came from a woman under 30 with Graves' hyperthyroidism. The CDR3: CASSLALDSNYGYTF. CDR3 in DNA: TGTGCCAGCAGCTTAGCTCTCGACTCTAACTATGGCTACACCTTC.